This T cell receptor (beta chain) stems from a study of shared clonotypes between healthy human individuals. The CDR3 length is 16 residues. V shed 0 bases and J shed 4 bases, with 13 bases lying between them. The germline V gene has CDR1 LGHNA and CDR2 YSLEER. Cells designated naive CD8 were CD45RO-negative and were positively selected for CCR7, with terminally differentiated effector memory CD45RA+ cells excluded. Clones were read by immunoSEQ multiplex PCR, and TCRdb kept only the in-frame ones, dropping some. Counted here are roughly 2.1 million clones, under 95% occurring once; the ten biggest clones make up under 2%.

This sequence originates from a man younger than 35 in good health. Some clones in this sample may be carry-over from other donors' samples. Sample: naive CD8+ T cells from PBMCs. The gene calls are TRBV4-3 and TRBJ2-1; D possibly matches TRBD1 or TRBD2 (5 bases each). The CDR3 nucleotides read TGCGCCAGCAGCCAAGATTGGGGGTCGGGATACAATGAGCAGTTCTTC. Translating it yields CASSQDWGSGYNEQFF.